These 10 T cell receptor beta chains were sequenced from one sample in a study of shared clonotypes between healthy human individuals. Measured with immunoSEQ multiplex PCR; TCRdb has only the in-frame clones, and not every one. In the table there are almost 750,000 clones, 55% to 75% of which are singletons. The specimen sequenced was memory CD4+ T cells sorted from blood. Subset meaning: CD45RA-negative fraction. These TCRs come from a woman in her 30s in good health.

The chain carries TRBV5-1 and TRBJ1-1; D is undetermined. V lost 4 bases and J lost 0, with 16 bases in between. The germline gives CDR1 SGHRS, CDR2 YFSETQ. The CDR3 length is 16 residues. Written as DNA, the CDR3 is TGCGCCAGCAGCCCAGGCCTGACAATAATGAACACTGAAGCTTTCTTT. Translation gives CASSPGLTIMNTEAFF.

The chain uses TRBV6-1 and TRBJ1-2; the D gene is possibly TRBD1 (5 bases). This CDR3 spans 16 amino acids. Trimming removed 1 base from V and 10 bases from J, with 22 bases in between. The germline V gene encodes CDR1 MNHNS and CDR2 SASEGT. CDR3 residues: CASSEDVGPGLGDYTF. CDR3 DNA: TGTGCCAGCAGTGAAGATGTAGGGCCAGGGCTCGGGGACTACACCTTC.

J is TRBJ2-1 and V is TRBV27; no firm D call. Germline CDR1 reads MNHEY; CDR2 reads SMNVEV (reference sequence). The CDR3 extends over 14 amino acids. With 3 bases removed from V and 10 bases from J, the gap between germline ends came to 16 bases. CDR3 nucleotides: TGTGCCAGCAGTTTTTCCGAACATTGGCGGGAGCAGTTCTTC. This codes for CASSFSEHWREQFF.

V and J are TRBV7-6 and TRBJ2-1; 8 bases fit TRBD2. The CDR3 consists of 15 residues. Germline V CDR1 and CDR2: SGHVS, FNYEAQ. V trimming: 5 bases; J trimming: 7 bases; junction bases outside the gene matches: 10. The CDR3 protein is CASSAREGLMNEQFF. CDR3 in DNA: TGTGCCAGCAGCGCTCGGGAGGGCCTTATGAATGAGCAGTTCTTC.

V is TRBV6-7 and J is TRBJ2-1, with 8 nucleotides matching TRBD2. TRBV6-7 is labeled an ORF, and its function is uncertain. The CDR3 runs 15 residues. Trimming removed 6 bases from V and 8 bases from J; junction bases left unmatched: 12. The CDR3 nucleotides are TGTGCCAGCAGATGCTCAAGCGGGAGTCAGGATGAGCAGTTCTTC. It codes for CASRCSSGSQDEQFF.

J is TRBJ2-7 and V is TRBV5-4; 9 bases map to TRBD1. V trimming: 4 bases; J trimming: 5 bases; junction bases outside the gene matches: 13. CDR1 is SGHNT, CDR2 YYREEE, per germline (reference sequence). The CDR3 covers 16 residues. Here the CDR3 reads CASSPGQGRSTHEQYF. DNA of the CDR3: TGTGCCAGCAGCCCCGGACAGGGGAGGTCCACGCACGAGCAGTACTTC.

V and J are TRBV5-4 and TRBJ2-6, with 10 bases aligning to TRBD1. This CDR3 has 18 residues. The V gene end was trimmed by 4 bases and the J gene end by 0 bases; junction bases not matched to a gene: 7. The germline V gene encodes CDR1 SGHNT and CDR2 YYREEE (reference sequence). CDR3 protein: CASSPGTGAFSGANVLTF. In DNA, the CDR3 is TGTGCCAGCAGCCCAGGGACAGGGGCATTCTCTGGGGCCAACGTCCTGACTTTC.

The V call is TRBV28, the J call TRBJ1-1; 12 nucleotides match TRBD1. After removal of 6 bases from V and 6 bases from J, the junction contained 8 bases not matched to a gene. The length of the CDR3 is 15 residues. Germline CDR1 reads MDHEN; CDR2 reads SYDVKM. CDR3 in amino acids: CASRGQGAFFAEAFF. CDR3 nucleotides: TGTGCCAGCAGGGGACAGGGGGCCTTTTTCGCTGAAGCTTTCTTT.

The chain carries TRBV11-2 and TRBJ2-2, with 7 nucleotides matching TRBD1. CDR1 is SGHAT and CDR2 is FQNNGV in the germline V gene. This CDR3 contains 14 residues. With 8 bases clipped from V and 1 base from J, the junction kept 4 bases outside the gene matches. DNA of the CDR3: TGTGCCAGCGAGGGGGCAGGGAACACCGGGGAGCTGTTTTTT. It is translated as CASEGAGNTGELFF.

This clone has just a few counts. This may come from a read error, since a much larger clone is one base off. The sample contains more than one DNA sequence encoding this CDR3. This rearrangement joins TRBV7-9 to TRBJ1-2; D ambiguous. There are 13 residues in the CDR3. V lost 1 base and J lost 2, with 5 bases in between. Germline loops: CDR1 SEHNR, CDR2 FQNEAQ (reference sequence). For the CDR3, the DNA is TGTGCCAGCAGCTTAGGACAAAACTATGGCTACACCTTC. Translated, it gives CASSLGQNYGYTF.